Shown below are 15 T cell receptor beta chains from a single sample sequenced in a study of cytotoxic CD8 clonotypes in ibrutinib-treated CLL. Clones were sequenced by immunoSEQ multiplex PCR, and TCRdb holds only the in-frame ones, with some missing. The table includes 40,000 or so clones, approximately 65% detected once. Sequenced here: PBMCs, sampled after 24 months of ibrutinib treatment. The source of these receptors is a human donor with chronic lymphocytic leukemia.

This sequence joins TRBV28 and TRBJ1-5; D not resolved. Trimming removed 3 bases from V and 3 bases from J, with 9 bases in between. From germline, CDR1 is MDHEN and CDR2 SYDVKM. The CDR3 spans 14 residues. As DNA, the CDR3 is TGTGCCAGCAGTTTTCCAGCCTACAATCAGCCCCAGCATTTT. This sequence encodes CASSFPAYNQPQHF.

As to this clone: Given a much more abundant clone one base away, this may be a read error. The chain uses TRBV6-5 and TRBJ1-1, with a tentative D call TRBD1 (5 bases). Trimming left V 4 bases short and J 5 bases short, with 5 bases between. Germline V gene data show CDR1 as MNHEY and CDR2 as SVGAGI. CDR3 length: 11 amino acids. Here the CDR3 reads CASSWGTEAFF. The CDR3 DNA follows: TGTGCCAGCAGTTGGGGGACTGAAGCTTTCTTT.

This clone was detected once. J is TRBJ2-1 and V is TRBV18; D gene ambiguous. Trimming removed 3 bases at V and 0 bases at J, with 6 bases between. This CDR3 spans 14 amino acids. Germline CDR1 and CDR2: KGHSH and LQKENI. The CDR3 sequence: CASSPDVSYNEQFF. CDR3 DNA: TGTGCCAGCTCACCTGATGTCTCCTACAATGAGCAGTTCTTC.

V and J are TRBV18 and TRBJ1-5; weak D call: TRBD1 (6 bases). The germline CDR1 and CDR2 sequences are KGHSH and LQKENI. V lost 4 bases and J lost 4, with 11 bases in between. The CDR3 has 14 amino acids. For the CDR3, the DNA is TGTGCCAGCTCACACACAGGGACAAATCAGCCCCAGCATTTT. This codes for CASSHTGTNQPQHF.

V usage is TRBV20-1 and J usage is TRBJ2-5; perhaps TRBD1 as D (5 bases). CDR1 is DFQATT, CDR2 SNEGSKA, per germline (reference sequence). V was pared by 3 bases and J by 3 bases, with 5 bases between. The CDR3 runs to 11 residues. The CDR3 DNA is TGCAGTGCTAGCAGGGAAGAGACCCAGTACTTC. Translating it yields CSASREETQYF.

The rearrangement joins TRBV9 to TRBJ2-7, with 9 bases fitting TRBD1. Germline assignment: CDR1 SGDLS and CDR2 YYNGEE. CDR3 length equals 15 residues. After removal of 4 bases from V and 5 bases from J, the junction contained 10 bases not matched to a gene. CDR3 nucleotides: TGTGCCAGCAGCCCCTGGAAGGACAGGGGTGACGAGCAGTACTTC. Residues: CASSPWKDRGDEQYF.

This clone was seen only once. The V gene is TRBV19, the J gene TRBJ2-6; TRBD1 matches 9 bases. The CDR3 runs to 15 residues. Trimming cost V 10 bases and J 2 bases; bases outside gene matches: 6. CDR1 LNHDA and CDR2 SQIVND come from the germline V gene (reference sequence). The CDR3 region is CATGTGTPGANVLTF. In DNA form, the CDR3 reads TGTGCCACCGGGACAGGGACCCCTGGGGCCAACGTCCTGACTTTC.

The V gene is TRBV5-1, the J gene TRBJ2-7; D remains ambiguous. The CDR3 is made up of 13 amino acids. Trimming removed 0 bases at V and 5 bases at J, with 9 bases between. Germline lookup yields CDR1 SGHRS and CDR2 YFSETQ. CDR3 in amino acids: CASSLGAPDEQYF. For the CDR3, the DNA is TGCGCCAGCAGCTTGGGTGCGCCGGACGAGCAGTACTTC.

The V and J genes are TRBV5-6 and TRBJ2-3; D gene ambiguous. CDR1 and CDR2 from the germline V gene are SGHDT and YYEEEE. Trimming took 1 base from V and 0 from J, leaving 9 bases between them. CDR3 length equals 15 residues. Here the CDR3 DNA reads TGTGCCAGCAGCTTGTACCAACCTAGCACAGATACGCAGTATTTT. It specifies CASSLYQPSTDTQYF.

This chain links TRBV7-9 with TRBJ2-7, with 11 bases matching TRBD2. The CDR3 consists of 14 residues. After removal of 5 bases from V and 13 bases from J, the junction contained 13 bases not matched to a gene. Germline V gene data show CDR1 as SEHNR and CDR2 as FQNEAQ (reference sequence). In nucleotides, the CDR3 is TGTGCCAGCAGCCAAACGAACCTAGCGGGAGGTAGTTACTTC. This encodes CASSQTNLAGGSYF.

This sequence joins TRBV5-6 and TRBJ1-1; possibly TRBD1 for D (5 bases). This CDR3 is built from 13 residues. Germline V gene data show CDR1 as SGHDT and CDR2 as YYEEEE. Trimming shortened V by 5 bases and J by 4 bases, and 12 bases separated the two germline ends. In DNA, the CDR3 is TGTGCCAGCAGTGTAAACAGGCCCACTGAAGCTTTCTTT. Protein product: CASSVNRPTEAFF.

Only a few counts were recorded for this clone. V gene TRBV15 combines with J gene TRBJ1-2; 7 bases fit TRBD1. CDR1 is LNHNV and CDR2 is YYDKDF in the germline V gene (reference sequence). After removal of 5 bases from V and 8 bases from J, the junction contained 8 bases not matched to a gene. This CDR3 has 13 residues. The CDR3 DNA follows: TGTGCCACCAGCGACCGACAGGGAAGAGGCTACACCTTC. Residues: CATSDRQGRGYTF. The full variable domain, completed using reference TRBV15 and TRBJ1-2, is DAMVIQNPRYQVTQFGKPVTLSCSQTLNHNVMYWYQQKSSQAPKLLFHYYDKDFNNEADTPDNFQSRRPNTSFCFLDIRSPGLGDTAMYLCATSDRQGRGYTFGSGTRLTVV.

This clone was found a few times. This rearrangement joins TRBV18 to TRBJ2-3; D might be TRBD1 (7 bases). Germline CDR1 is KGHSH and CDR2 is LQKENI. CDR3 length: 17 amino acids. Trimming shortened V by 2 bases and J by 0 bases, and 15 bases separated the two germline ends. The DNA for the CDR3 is TGTGCCAGCTCACCAGACCGCGGGACAGAAAGCACAGATACGCAGTATTTT. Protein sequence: CASSPDRGTESTDTQYF.

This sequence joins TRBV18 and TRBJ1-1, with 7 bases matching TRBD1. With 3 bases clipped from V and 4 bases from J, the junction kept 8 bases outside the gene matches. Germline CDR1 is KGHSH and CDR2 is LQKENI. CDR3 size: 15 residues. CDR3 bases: TGTGCCAGCTCACCCTACAGGGGACTGAGCACTGAAGCTTTCTTT. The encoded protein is CASSPYRGLSTEAFF.

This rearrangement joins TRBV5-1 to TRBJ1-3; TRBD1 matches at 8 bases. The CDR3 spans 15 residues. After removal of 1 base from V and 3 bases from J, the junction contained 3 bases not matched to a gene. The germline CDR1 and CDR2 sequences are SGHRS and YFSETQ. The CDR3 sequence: CASSLTTGDGNTIYF. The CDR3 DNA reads TGCGCCAGCAGCTTGACGACAGGGGATGGAAACACCATATATTTT.